A single sample gave rise to the 2 T cell receptor beta chains below, sequenced in a study of post-analysis software for immune sequencing data. Regarding the study as a whole: Patients used about 5 TRBV segments, including TRBV5-6, TRBV5-1 and TRBV20-1, more often than controls.

Unique-molecular-identifier-tagged TCR beta cDNA libraries were used. TCRdb reprocessed the PCR reads via MiXCR and lists one record per CDR3 protein. The table lists fewer than 600,000 distinct CDR3 sequences, roughly 45% of them singletons. These receptors' antigens are unknown. Specimen: blood. These receptors were collected from a girl between 5 and 17 years old with multiple sclerosis.

The V and J genes are TRBV11-2 and TRBJ1-6; D gene unclear. The CDR3 is 13 amino acids. The germline V gene encodes CDR1 SGHAT and CDR2 FQNNGV. V lost 2 bases, J lost 5 bases, and 4 bases lay in between. The CDR3 DNA follows: TGTGCCAGCAGCTTAATCGATAATTCACCCCTCCACTTT. Translation: CASSLIDNSPLHF.

The J gene is TRBJ2-1, the V gene TRBV5-1; possible D gene TRBD2, 6 bases. The CDR3 runs 18 residues. Trimming took off 4 bases at V and 2 bases at J, with 22 bases between the two ends. Germline CDR1 SGHRS, CDR2 YFSETQ. The CDR3 coding sequence is TGCGCCAGCAGCGTAGACCTCCCATCTAGCGTACCCTACAATGAGCAGTTCTTC. This gives the protein CASSVDLPSSVPYNEQFF. The whole variable domain, filled in from reference TRBV5-1 and TRBJ2-1, reads KAGVTQTPRYLIKTRGQQVTLSCSPISGHRSVSWYQQTPGQGLQFLFEYFSETQRNKGNFPGRFSGRQFSNSRSEMNVSTLELGDSALYLCASSVDLPSSVPYNEQFFGPGTRLTVL.